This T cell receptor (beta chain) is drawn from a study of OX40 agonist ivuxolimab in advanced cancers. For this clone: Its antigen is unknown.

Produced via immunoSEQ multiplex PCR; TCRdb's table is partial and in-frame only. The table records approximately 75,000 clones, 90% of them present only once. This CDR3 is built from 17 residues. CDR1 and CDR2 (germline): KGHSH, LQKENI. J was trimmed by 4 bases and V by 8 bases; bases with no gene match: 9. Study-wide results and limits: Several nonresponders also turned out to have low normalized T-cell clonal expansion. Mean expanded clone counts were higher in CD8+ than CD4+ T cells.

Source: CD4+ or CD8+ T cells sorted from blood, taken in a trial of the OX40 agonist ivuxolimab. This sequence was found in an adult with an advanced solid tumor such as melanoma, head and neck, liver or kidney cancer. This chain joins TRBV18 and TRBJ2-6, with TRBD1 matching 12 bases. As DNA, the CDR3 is TGTGCCAGCACCCCGGGACAGGGGGCGTCGGGGGCCAACGTCCTGACTTTC. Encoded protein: CASTPGQGASGANVLTF.